These 18 T cell receptor beta chains originate from one sample sequenced in a study of blood T cell repertoires in COVID-19. Assay used: immunoSEQ multiplex PCR; TCRdb lists only in-frame clones, some missing. This sample has about 210,000 clones, with 86% found just once. Sequenced: PBMCs or T cells enriched from blood (not recorded which). All receptors come from a woman in her twenties or thirties who had been exposed to COVID-19.

This chain joins TRBV3-1 (or the pseudogene TRBV3-2) and TRBJ2-7, with 9 bases aligning to TRBD2. Germline assignment: CDR1 LGHDT and CDR2 YNNKEL (reference sequence). V lost 3 bases to trimming and J lost 6 bases; unmatched junction nucleotides: 9. This CDR3 has 15 amino acids. The CDR3, as DNA: TGTGCCAGCAGCCAGGGCCGAGCGGGGGGCCGCGAGCAGTACTTC. Translating gives CASSQGRAGGREQYF.

This sequence joins TRBV3-1 (or the pseudogene TRBV3-2) and TRBJ1-6, with D perhaps matching TRBD1 (6 bases). This CDR3 has 18 amino acids. Between the trimmed V and J ends, which lost 1 base and 4 bases, there was a span of 17 bases. Germline V gene data show CDR1 as LGHDT and CDR2 as YNNKEL (reference sequence). In DNA, the CDR3 is TGTGCCAGCAGCCAAGTGGGGGCAGGAGAGGGATATAATTCACCCCTCCACTTT. It is translated as CASSQVGAGEGYNSPLHF.

The chain couples TRBV7-6 to TRBJ1-2, with D perhaps TRBD1 (5 bases). The V gene lost 5 bases and the J gene lost 2 bases, with 18 bases spanning the gap. This CDR3 has 16 residues. Looked up from germline, CDR1 is SGHVS and CDR2 is FNYEAQ. The CDR3 sequence: CASSPRPWGDNYGYTF. As DNA, the CDR3 is TGTGCCAGCAGCCCGCGACCCTGGGGGGACAACTATGGCTACACCTTC.

This rearrangement joins TRBV12-3 or TRBV12-4 to TRBJ2-3; D is undetermined. V lost 3 bases to trimming and J lost 2 bases, with 6 bases between them. This CDR3 has 13 residues. This chain's CDR3 is CASSFYSTDTQYF. CDR3 sequence (DNA): TGTGCCAGCAGTTTTTATTCCACAGATACGCAGTATTTT.

V is TRBV6-5 and J is TRBJ1-5; tentative D call: TRBD1 (6 bases). This CDR3 contains 15 residues. In germline, CDR1 is MNHEY, CDR2 SVGAGI. V gave up 4 bases and J gave up 3 bases, with 13 bases separating them. CDR3 region: CASSSTQGNNQPQHF. CDR3 coding DNA: TGTGCCAGCAGTTCCACCCAGGGGAACAATCAGCCCCAGCATTTT.

This chain connects TRBV10-2 to TRBJ1-1; D is unclear. This CDR3 has 13 residues. The V end was cut by 7 bases, the J end by 5 bases, with 14 bases between. In germline, CDR1 is WSHSY, CDR2 SAAADI. CDR3 bases: TGCGCCAGCACCGAGGGTCGAGATACTGAAGCTTTCTTT. This codes for CASTEGRDTEAFF.

This clone was seen once. The rearrangement links TRBV7-9 to TRBJ1-2; the D is unclear. Trimming cost V 6 bases and J 7 bases, with 9 bases left between them. From germline, CDR1 is SEHNR and CDR2 FQNEAQ (reference sequence). CDR3 size: 11 residues. CDR3 nucleotides: TGTGCCAGCAGTCCGGGAGTTGGCTACACCTTC. It yields the protein CASSPGVGYTF.

The chain employs TRBV7-2 and TRBJ2-7; D not resolved. The CDR3 contains 13 residues. Trimming shortened V by 6 bases and J by 4 bases, and 13 bases separated the two germline ends. CDR1 is SGHTA and CDR2 is FQGNSA in the germline V gene. CDR3 protein: CASRLSPGYEQYF. Here the CDR3 DNA reads TGTGCCAGCAGGTTATCCCCCGGGTACGAGCAGTACTTC.

CDR3: CASSLDIRGGSNQPQHF. The CDR3 nucleotides read TGTGCCAGCAGCTTAGATATCCGGGGGGGGAGCAATCAGCCCCAGCATTTT. This chain joins TRBV7-8 and TRBJ1-5; D might be TRBD1 (5 bases). Germline V gene data show CDR1 as SGHVS and CDR2 as FQNEAQ. The CDR3 runs to 17 residues. Trimming took off 1 base at V and 1 base at J, with 14 bases between the two ends.

This chain joins TRBV9 and TRBJ2-6; TRBD1 matches at 11 bases. Trimming cost V 4 bases and J 0 bases; bases outside gene matches: 6. This CDR3 has 18 amino acids. The germline gives CDR1 SGDLS, CDR2 YYNGEE. The CDR3 region is CASSPPGTGGSGANVLTF. The CDR3 bases are TGTGCCAGCAGCCCCCCCGGGACAGGGGGCTCTGGGGCCAACGTCCTGACTTTC. The complete variable domain, with remaining parts taken from reference TRBV9 and TRBJ2-6, reads DSGVTQTPKHLITATGQRVTLRCSPRSGDLSVYWYQQSLDQGLQFLIQYYNGEERAKGNILERFSAQQFPDLHSELNLSSLELGDSALYFCASSPPGTGGSGANVLTFGAGSRLTVL.

The CDR3 loop is CASSRQGANTEAFF. In nucleotides, the CDR3 is TGTGCCAGCAGCCGACAGGGGGCGAACACTGAAGCTTTCTTT. The chain has TRBV5-5 and TRBJ1-1; 10 bases line up with TRBD1. CDR1 is SGHKS, CDR2 YYEKEE, per germline (reference sequence). V trimming: 4 bases; J trimming: 1 base; junction bases outside the gene matches: 1. The CDR3 is 14 residues long.

The V call is TRBV5-1, the J call TRBJ1-5, with D possibly TRBD1 on 6 matching bases. The CDR3 loop spans 14 amino acids. V shed 4 bases and J shed 5 bases, with 13 bases lying between them. The germline CDR1 and CDR2 sequences are SGHRS and YFSETQ. In DNA, the CDR3 is TGCGCCAGCAGCGAGGACAGTTCCTATCAGCCCCAGCATTTT. This sequence encodes CASSEDSSYQPQHF. Full variable domain (outside the CDR3, taken from reference TRBV5-1 and TRBJ1-5): KAGVTQTPRYLIKTRGQQVTLSCSPISGHRSVSWYQQTPGQGLQFLFEYFSETQRNKGNFPGRFSGRQFSNSRSEMNVSTLELGDSALYLCASSEDSSYQPQHFGDGTRLSIL.

The chain joins TRBV3-1 (or the pseudogene TRBV3-2) to TRBJ1-6; no clear D. V gave up 1 base and J gave up 7 bases, with 11 bases separating them. This CDR3 has 15 residues. CDR1 is LGHDT and CDR2 is YNNKEL in the germline V gene (reference sequence). For the CDR3, the DNA is TGTGCCAGCAGCCAAGGCAGAGGAAACAATTCACCCCTCCACTTT. Encoded protein: CASSQGRGNNSPLHF.

This rearrangement joins TRBV5-1 to TRBJ1-5; 7 bases map to TRBD1. Germline V CDR1 and CDR2: SGHRS, YFSETQ. The CDR3 covers 13 residues. V shed 7 bases and J 7 bases; nucleotides not matched to a gene: 8. This CDR3 is CASYSQGKQPQHF. Written as DNA, the CDR3 is TGCGCCAGCTATTCACAGGGGAAGCAGCCCCAGCATTTT. The entire variable domain, with the rest obtained from reference TRBV5-1 and TRBJ1-5, is as follows: KAGVTQTPRYLIKTRGQQVTLSCSPISGHRSVSWYQQTPGQGLQFLFEYFSETQRNKGNFPGRFSGRQFSNSRSEMNVSTLELGDSALYLCASYSQGKQPQHFGDGTRLSIL.

CDR3 in DNA: TGTGCCAGCAGTCCGAGTCCCTCAGGGGGCCATGAAGCTTTCTTT. Translation: CASSPSPSGGHEAFF. This chain links TRBV11-2 with TRBJ1-1; TRBD1 matches 8 bases. The CDR3 spans 15 residues. V lost 6 bases, J lost 7 bases, and 13 bases stayed unmatched. From germline, CDR1 is SGHAT and CDR2 FQNNGV. The variable domain in full, completed from reference TRBV11-2 and TRBJ1-1, reads EAGVAQSPRYKIIEKRQSVAFWCNPISGHATLYWYQQILGQGPKLLIQFQNNGVVDDSQLPKDRFSAERLKGVDSTLKIQPAKLEDSAVYLCASSPSPSGGHEAFFGQGTRLTVV.

The DNA of the CDR3 is TGTGCCTGGAGTGCCCCTTATGGCTACACCTTC. As protein: CAWSAPYGYTF. This chain joins TRBV30 and TRBJ1-2; D is unclear. CDR1 GTSNPN and CDR2 SVGIG come from the germline V gene (reference sequence). The V end was cut by 1 base, the J end by 5 bases, with 5 bases between. The length of the CDR3 is 11 residues.

The J gene is TRBJ1-2, the V gene TRBV19, with a weak D call TRBD1 (5 bases). Trimming shortened V by 7 bases and J by 7 bases, and 22 bases separated the two germline ends. The CDR3 contains 15 residues. Germline V CDR1 and CDR2: LNHDA, SQIVND (reference sequence). CDR3 amino acids: CASTPSGAGKIGYTF. CDR3 sequence (DNA): TGTGCCAGTACCCCATCGGGAGCAGGGAAGATTGGCTACACCTTC.

The rearrangement links TRBV29-1 to TRBJ2-7; no definite D call. Germline V gene data show CDR1 as SQVTM and CDR2 as ANQGSEA. V was cut by 3 bases and J by 6 bases, with 9 bases left in between. The CDR3 sequence is 11 residues long. The CDR3 nucleotides are TGCAGCGTTGACTGGTCGGGCGAGCAGTACTTC. It codes for CSVDWSGEQYF.